Included here is one T cell receptor beta chain sequence, with context. This record comes from a study of blood T cell repertoires in COVID-19. On the study more broadly: Some COVID-19 samples were acute and others convalescent; all came from the United States, Italy and Spain. The analysed material was cDNA or gDNA that came from T cells, B-cell-depleted T cells, or PBMCs.

V lost 3 bases to trimming and J lost 6 bases; unmatched junction nucleotides: 3. CDR3 length: 13 residues. Germline V gene sequence: CDR1 SGHTA, CDR2 FQGNSA. The repertoire was sequenced with immunoSEQ multiplex PCR; TCRdb's copy has only in-frame clones and lacks some. The table shows about 41,000 clones, with roughly 85% occurring only once. The genes are TRBV7-2 and TRBJ1-2; 8 nucleotides align to TRBD1. The origin of this receptor is a man aged 60 to 69 with acute or convalescent COVID-19. The sample was peripheral blood. The CDR3 nucleotides read TGTGCCAGCAGCTTGACAGGGGTTGATGGCTACACCTTC. It encodes CASSLTGVDGYTF.